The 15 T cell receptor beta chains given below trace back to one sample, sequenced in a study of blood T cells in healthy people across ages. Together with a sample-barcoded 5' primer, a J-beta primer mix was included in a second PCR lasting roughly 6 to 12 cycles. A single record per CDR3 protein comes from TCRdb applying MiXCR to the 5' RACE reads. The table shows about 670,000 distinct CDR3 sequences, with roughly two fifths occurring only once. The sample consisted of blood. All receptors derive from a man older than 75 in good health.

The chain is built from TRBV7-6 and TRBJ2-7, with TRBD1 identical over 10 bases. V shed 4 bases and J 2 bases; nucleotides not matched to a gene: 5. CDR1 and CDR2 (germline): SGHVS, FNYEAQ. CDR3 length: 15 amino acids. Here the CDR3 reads CASSSGQGYTYEQYF. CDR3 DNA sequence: TGTGCCAGCAGCTCGGGACAGGGGTACACCTACGAGCAGTACTTC.

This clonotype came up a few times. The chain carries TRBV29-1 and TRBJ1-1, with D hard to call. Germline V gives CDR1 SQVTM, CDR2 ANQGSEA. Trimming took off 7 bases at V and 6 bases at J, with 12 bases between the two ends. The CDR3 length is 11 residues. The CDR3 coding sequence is TGCAGCGAAAACAGTGGAGCTGAAGCTTTCTTT. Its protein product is CSENSGAEAFF.

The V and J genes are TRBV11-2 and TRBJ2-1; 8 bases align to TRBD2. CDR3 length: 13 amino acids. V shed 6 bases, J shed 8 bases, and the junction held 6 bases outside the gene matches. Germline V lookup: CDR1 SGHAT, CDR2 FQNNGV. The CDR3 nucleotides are TGTGCCAGCAGGTCGGGACTAGTAGATGAGCAGTTCTTC. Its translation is CASRSGLVDEQFF.

CDR3 loop: CASSLAGIEPQHF. The DNA for the CDR3 is TGCGCCAGCAGCTTGGCGGGGATTGAGCCCCAGCATTTT. The V gene is TRBV5-1, the J gene TRBJ1-5; no clear D. Deletions cut 0 bases from V and 8 bases from J, with 9 bases between. The CDR3 contains 13 residues. Germline V lookup: CDR1 SGHRS, CDR2 YFSETQ.

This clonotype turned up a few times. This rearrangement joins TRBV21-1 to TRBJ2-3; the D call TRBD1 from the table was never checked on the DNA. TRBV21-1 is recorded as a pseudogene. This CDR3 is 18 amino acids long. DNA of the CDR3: TGTGCCAGCAGCAAATCAGGGGCTATAGAGGGCGAGCCAGATACGCAGTATTTT. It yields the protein CASSKSGAIEGEPDTQYF.

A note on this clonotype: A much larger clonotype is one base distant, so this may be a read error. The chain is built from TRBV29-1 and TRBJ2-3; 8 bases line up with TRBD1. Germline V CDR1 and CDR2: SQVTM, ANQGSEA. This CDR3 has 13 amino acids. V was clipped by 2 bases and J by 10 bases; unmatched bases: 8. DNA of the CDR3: TGCAGCGTTGAAACAGGGGGAACGTGGGCGCAGTATTTT. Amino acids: CSVETGGTWAQYF.

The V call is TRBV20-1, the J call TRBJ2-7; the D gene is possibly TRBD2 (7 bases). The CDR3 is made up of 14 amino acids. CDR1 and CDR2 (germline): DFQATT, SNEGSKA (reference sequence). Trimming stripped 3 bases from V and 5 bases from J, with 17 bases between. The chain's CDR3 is CSASVRGGLDEQYF. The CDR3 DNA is TGCAGTGCTAGTGTTCGCGGGGGCTTGGACGAGCAGTACTTC.

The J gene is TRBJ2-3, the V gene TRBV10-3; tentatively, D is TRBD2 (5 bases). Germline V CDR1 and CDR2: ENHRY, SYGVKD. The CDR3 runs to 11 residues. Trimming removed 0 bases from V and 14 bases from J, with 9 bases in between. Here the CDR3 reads CAISESGGPYF. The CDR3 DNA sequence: TGTGCCATCAGTGAGTCAGGAGGCCCGTATTTT.

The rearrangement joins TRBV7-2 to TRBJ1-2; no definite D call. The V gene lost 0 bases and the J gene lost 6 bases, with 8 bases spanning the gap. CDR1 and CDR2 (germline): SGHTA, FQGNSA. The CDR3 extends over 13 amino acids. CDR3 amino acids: CASSLAFGDGYTF. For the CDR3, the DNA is TGTGCCAGCAGCTTAGCCTTTGGGGATGGCTACACCTTC.

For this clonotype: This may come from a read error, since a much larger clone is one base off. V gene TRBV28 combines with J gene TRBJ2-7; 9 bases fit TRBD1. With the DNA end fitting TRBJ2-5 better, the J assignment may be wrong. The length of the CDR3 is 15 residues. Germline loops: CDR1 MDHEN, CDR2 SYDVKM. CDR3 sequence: CASSATGTGRGTQYF. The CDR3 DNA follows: TGTGCCAGCAGTGCGACCGGGACAGGGAGGGGGACCCAGTACTTC.

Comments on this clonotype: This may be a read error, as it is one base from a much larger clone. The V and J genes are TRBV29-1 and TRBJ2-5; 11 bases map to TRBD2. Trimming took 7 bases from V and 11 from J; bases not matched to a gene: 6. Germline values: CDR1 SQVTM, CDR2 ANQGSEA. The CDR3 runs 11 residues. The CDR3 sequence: CSGRLAGFQYF. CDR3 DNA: TGCAGCGGGCGACTAGCGGGATTTCAGTACTTC.

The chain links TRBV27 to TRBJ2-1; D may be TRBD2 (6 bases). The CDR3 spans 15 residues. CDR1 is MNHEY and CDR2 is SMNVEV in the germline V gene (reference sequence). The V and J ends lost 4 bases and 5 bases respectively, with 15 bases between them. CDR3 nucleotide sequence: TGTGCCAGCAGTTCCGTGGCGCGGGGAAACAATGAGCAGTTCTTC. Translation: CASSSVARGNNEQFF.

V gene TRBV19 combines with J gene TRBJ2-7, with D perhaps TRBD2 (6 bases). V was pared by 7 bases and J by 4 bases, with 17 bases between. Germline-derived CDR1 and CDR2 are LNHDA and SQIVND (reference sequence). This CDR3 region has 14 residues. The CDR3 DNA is TGTGCCAGTAATGCCCGGGAGACAATGTACGAGCAGTACTTC. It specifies CASNARETMYEQYF. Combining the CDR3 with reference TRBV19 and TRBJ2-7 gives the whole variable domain DGGITQSPKYLFRKEGQNVTLSCEQNLNHDAMYWYRQDPGQGLRLIYYSQIVNDFQKGDIAEGYSVSREKKESFPLTVTSAQKNPTAFYLCASNARETMYEQYFGPGTRLTVT.

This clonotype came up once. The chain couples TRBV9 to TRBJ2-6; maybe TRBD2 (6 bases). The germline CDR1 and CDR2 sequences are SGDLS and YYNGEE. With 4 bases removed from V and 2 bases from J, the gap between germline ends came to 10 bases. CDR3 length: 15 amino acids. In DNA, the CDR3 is TGTGCCAGCAGCCCACCGGGGGCTGGGGCCAACGTCCTGACTTTC. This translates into CASSPPGAGANVLTF.

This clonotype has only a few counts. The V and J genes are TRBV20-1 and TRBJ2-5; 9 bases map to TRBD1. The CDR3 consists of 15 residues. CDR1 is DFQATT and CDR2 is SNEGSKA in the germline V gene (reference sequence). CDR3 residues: CSGRTGQGRLETQYF. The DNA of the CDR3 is TGCAGCGGAAGAACCGGACAGGGGCGATTAGAGACCCAGTACTTC.